The 27 T cell receptor beta chains reported below all come from one sample, sequenced in a study of cytomegalovirus exposure and HLA in healthy donors (dated by TCRdb to 2016 to 2017). The method behind the library was the immunoSEQ multiplex PCR assay. The multiplex PCR relied on a mix of 60 forward primers for TCR Vbeta segments and 13 reverse primers for TCR Jbeta segments. TCRdb holds this immuneACCESS table with in-frame rearrangements only. Some clones are missing; in checked studies, unresolved V genes explain under half, and the rest has no known cause. The sample yields 100,000 to 150,000 clones; 75% to 90% were counted once. In total, the top ten clones hold 1% of the sample. Material: PBMCs. All receptors derive from a man aged 40-50 years in good health and CMV-seronegative.

V usage is TRBV5-1 and J usage is TRBJ2-3; 10 nucleotides agree with TRBD2. The CDR3 covers 15 residues. Unmatched junction bases numbered 7, after V lost 2 bases and J lost 7 bases. Germline-derived CDR1 and CDR2 are SGHRS and YFSETQ. DNA for the CDR3: TGCGCCAGCAGCTTCCTAGCGGGGGTCATTTATACGCAGTATTTT. It codes for CASSFLAGVIYTQYF.

The genes are TRBV6-1 and TRBJ2-5, with 11 bases aligning to TRBD2. The CDR3 totals 14 residues. Trimming at V came to 6 bases and at J to 3 bases, leaving 3 bases not matched to a gene. The germline gives CDR1 MNHNS, CDR2 SASEGT. The CDR3 coding sequence is TGTGCCAGCAGGGCACTAGCGGGAGAAGAGACCCAGTACTTC. It translates to CASRALAGEETQYF.

This chain connects TRBV28 to TRBJ2-1; 11 nucleotides line up with TRBD2. Germline V CDR1 and CDR2: MDHEN, SYDVKM. J gave up 8 bases and V 5 bases, and 8 bases lay outside the gene matches. CDR3 length: 15 residues. The CDR3 nucleotides read TGTGCCAGCAGTGATACTAGCGGGAGAGGCGATGAGCAGTTCTTC. Translating it yields CASSDTSGRGDEQFF.

The sample holds one count of this clone. This rearrangement joins TRBV4-1 to TRBJ2-3; possible D gene TRBD2, 5 bases. The CDR3 totals 15 residues. V lost 1 base, J lost 0 bases, and 8 bases lay in between. Germline-derived CDR1 and CDR2 are MGHRA and YSYEKL. Written as DNA, the CDR3 is TGCGCCAGCAGCCAAGGGGAGAAGAGCACAGATACGCAGTATTTT. This gives the protein CASSQGEKSTDTQYF.

The V call is TRBV7-9, the J call TRBJ2-7, with 7 bases that match TRBD1. Per germline, CDR1 SEHNR and CDR2 FQNEAQ (reference sequence). V dropped 5 bases and J dropped 3; count of bases not matched to a gene: 7. This CDR3 has 14 amino acids. The DNA of the CDR3 is TGTGCCAGCAGCCCTGGGGACAGATACTACGAGCAGTACTTC. Translated, it gives CASSPGDRYYEQYF.

The gene calls are TRBV6-1 and TRBJ1-5, with TRBD1 matching 11 bases. The CDR3 is 17 amino acids. Per the germline V gene, CDR1 is MNHNS and CDR2 is SASEGT. The junction had 8 bases not matched to a gene; V was cut back by 0 bases and J by 7 bases. CDR3 sequence (DNA): TGTGCCAGCAGTGAAGCCATGGACAGGGGGCGCGGACAGCCCCAGCATTTT. Residues: CASSEAMDRGRGQPQHF.

In this sample, this clone turned up once. The chain combines TRBV30 with TRBJ2-7; 10 positions match TRBD1. The CDR3 has 15 amino acids. Per germline, CDR1 GTSNPN and CDR2 SVGIG (reference sequence). V was clipped by 2 bases and J by 1 base; unmatched bases: 5. The CDR3 loop is CAWSPRDRGSYEQYF. Here the CDR3 DNA reads TGTGCCTGGAGTCCCCGGGACAGGGGTTCCTACGAGCAGTACTTC.

The chain combines TRBV2 with TRBJ2-7; D uncertain. The V end lost 4 bases, the J end lost 0 bases, and 4 bases lay between the germline ends. This CDR3 is built from 12 residues. From germline, CDR1 is SNHLY and CDR2 FYNNEI. The CDR3 nucleotides read TGTGCCAGCAGTGTTAGCTCCTACGAGCAGTACTTC. The encoded protein is CASSVSSYEQYF.

The table lists this clone with a few counts. The CDR3 DNA is TGTGCCAGCAGTAGCTCCGGGACAGGGAGATATGGCTACACCTTC. It is translated as CASSSSGTGRYGYTF. V usage is TRBV6-5 and J usage is TRBJ1-2, with 9 bases identical to TRBD1. Unmatched junction bases numbered 9, after V lost 5 bases and J lost 5 bases. This CDR3 comprises 15 residues. The V gene's germline CDR1 is MNHEY and CDR2 SVGAGI.

The chain carries TRBV28 and TRBJ1-2; TRBD1 aligns across 9 bases. This CDR3 has 15 amino acids. The germline CDR1 and CDR2 sequences are MDHEN and SYDVKM. V gave up 4 bases and J gave up 2 bases; unmatched junction bases: 5. The CDR3 region is CASSYYRGHNYGYTF. The CDR3 DNA reads as TGTGCCAGCAGTTATTACAGGGGGCACAACTATGGCTACACCTTC.

The CDR3 sequence: CAGSSGAPINEQFF. The CDR3 DNA sequence: TGTGCCGGATCTAGCGGGGCACCTATCAATGAGCAGTTCTTC. The J gene is TRBJ2-1, the V gene TRBV28, with TRBD2 matching over 9 bases. The CDR3 is 14 residues long. The J segment lost 6 bases and the V segment lost 11 bases, leaving 11 bases of the junction unmatched. Germline CDR1 and CDR2: MDHEN and SYDVKM.

The chain recombines TRBV27 with TRBJ1-5, with D tentatively TRBD1 (5 bases). The V end was cut by 4 bases, the J end by 5 bases, with 30 bases between. The CDR3 length is 20 residues. CDR1 is MNHEY, CDR2 SMNVEV, per germline (reference sequence). The CDR3 nucleotides are TGTGCCAGCAGTTCAAGGCCGAACCCAGGGTCATGGGTGGAGCATCAGCCCCAGCATTTT. Its translation: CASSSRPNPGSWVEHQPQHF.

In its sample, this clone was seen once. This chain uses TRBV7-2 with TRBJ2-1, with TRBD2 matching 7 bases. The CDR3 has 16 residues. The V gene's germline CDR1 is SGHTA and CDR2 FQGNSA. J gave up 8 bases and V 2 bases, and 12 bases lay outside the gene matches. CDR3 in amino acids: CASSLYGGGPLYEQFF. CDR3 sequence (DNA): TGTGCCAGCAGCTTATATGGGGGAGGGCCTTTGTATGAGCAGTTCTTC.

The genes are TRBV7-3 and TRBJ2-1; 9 bases line up with TRBD2. The CDR3 runs 15 residues. V dropped 3 bases and J dropped 4; count of bases not matched to a gene: 4. The germline V gene has CDR1 SGHTA and CDR2 FQGTGA. DNA of the CDR3: TGTGCCAGCAGCTTGACTAGCGGAGGGTACAATGAGCAGTTCTTC. Its translation is CASSLTSGGYNEQFF. Full variable domain (rest looked up from reference TRBV7-3 and TRBJ2-1): GAGVSQTPSNKVTEKGKYVELRCDPISGHTALYWYRQSLGQGPEFLIYFQGTGAADDSGLPNDRFFAVRPEGSVSTLKIQRTERGDSAVYLCASSLTSGGYNEQFFGPGTRLTVL.

The J gene is TRBJ2-7, the V gene TRBV5-1; the D gene is possibly TRBD2 (5 bases). This CDR3 contains 15 residues. Per germline, CDR1 SGHRS and CDR2 YFSETQ. Trimming took off 4 bases at V and 6 bases at J, with 20 bases between the two ends. CDR3 nucleotide sequence: TGCGCCAGCAGCCCAACCCCGGGGTTTGCCGGCGAGCAGTACTTC. Translation: CASSPTPGFAGEQYF.

The chain has TRBV6-1 and TRBJ1-5; no clear D. V shed 6 bases and J shed 4 bases, with 7 bases lying between them. CDR1 and CDR2 (germline): MNHNS, SASEGT. This CDR3 region has 12 residues. CDR3 DNA sequence: TGTGCCAGCAGGTTCCCGAATCAGCCCCAGCATTTT. Its translation: CASRFPNQPQHF.

In this sample, this clone turned up once. This chain links TRBV6-6 with TRBJ2-7, with 8 positions matching TRBD1. V trimming: 6 bases; J trimming: 4 bases; junction bases outside the gene matches: 8. The CDR3 has 14 amino acids. CDR1 is MNHNY, CDR2 SVGAGI, per germline (reference sequence). As DNA, the CDR3 is TGTGCCAGCAGAGATGCGGGACAGGCTTACGAGCAGTACTTC. This codes for CASRDAGQAYEQYF.

To note about this clone: One end of the junction varies from germline; a read error may be responsible. The V call is TRBV27, the J call TRBJ2-6; 9 positions agree with TRBD2. CDR3 length: 16 amino acids. Germline V lookup: CDR1 MNHEY, CDR2 SMNVEV (reference sequence). The CDR3 is CVSRNSGGPGANVLTF. In DNA, the CDR3 is TGTGTCAGCAGAAACAGCGGGGGGCCCGGGGCCAACGTCCTGACTTTC.

J is TRBJ1-5 and V is TRBV5-1; a weak D match, TRBD1 (5 bases). The CDR3 spans 14 residues. V lost 0 bases to trimming and J lost 3 bases, with 7 bases between them. Germline CDR1 SGHRS, CDR2 YFSETQ. This CDR3 is CASSLGQNNQPQHF. CDR3 DNA: TGCGCCAGCAGCTTGGGACAGAACAATCAGCCCCAGCATTTT.

Here the CDR3 reads CATPGDRDPGANVLTF. CDR3 sequence (DNA): TGTGCCACCCCGGGGGACAGGGATCCTGGGGCCAACGTCCTGACTTTC. The J gene is TRBJ2-6, the V gene TRBV7-9; 9 positions match TRBD1. The CDR3 loop spans 16 amino acids. V was clipped by 10 bases and J by 2 bases; unmatched bases: 9. Germline V gene sequence: CDR1 SEHNR, CDR2 FQNEAQ (reference sequence).

Remarks on this clone: This CDR3 is also generated by other DNA sequences in the sample. Here the CDR3 DNA reads TGCAGTGCCGGGGGGGACACGCAGTATTTT. This sequence encodes CSAGGDTQYF. V is TRBV20-1 and J is TRBJ2-3; 8 bases are a match to TRBD2. Germline lookup yields CDR1 DFQATT and CDR2 SNEGSKA (reference sequence). V lost 6 bases and J lost 9; bases outside the gene matches: 2. The CDR3 has 10 residues.

On this clone: The identical CDR3 is also encoded by other nucleotide sequences in the sample. The chain joins TRBV7-9 to TRBJ1-3, with D possibly being TRBD1 (5 bases). Germline V gives CDR1 SEHNR, CDR2 FQNEAQ (reference sequence). The V gene lost 2 bases and the J gene lost 0 bases, with 8 bases spanning the gap. The CDR3 runs 15 residues. The CDR3 coding sequence is TGTGCCAGCAGCTTACAGGGTGCCTCTGGAAACACCATATATTTT. Translated: CASSLQGASGNTIYF.

The chain's CDR3 is CAWSAGVGNIQYF. The DNA of the CDR3 is TGTGCCTGGAGTGCAGGGGTCGGAAACATTCAGTACTTC. The chain joins TRBV30 to TRBJ2-4; TRBD1 is a possible D gene (6 bases). V lost 1 base and J 6 bases, leaving 10 bases between the germline ends. Germline V gene data show CDR1 as GTSNPN and CDR2 as SVGIG (reference sequence). The CDR3 is 13 residues long. Full variable domain (remainder filled in from reference TRBV30 and TRBJ2-4): SQTIHQWPATLVQPVGSPLSLECTVEGTSNPNLYWYRQAAGRGLQLLFYSVGIGQISSEVPQNLSASRPQDRQFILSSKKLLLSDSGFYLCAWSAGVGNIQYFGAGTRLSVL.

The V gene is TRBV14, the J gene TRBJ1-3; D perhaps matches TRBD1 (5 bases). CDR1 is SGHDN and CDR2 is FVKESK in the germline V gene. The V end lost 6 bases, the J end lost 4 bases, and 10 bases lay between the germline ends. The CDR3 sequence is 13 residues long. The CDR3 sequence: CASRPTAGNTIYF. Here the CDR3 DNA reads TGTGCCAGCAGACCGACAGCCGGAAACACCATATATTTT.

This rearrangement joins TRBV27 to TRBJ1-1; 8 bases agree with TRBD1. Germline V gives CDR1 MNHEY, CDR2 SMNVEV (reference sequence). Trimming cost V 6 bases and J 1 base; bases outside gene matches: 13. The length of the CDR3 is 17 residues. CDR3 sequence: CASRRSGGDLGNTEAFF. The DNA of the CDR3 is TGTGCCAGCAGAAGGTCAGGGGGCGATTTGGGGAACACTGAAGCTTTCTTT.

The CDR3 nucleotides are TGTGCCAGCAGTGAGGGACAGCATGGGGAGACCCAGTACTTC. Its translation is CASSEGQHGETQYF. This chain uses TRBV25-1 with TRBJ2-5; 7 positions agree with TRBD1. The V segment lost 3 bases and the J segment 5 bases; nucleotides outside the gene matches: 6. This CDR3 contains 14 residues. Germline CDR1 is MGHDK and CDR2 is SYGVNS.

The rearrangement links TRBV27 to TRBJ2-5; 8 positions agree with TRBD1. The CDR3 extends over 14 amino acids. Germline V gene sequence: CDR1 MNHEY, CDR2 SMNVEV (reference sequence). The V segment lost 5 bases and the J segment 5 bases; nucleotides outside the gene matches: 7. CDR3 amino acids: CASSPQGVRETQYF. The CDR3 region has the DNA TGTGCCAGCAGTCCACAGGGGGTCCGTGAGACCCAGTACTTC.